This TCR beta chain was obtained from a study of blood T cells in healthy people across ages. Germline CDR1 and CDR2: SGHVS and FNYEAQ. The CDR3 totals 13 residues. A sample-barcoded 5' primer and a J-beta primer mix were used in a second PCR of roughly 6 to 12 cycles. Every cDNA molecule carried a tag from a template-switch adaptor bearing 12 random nucleotides. CDR3-containing paired-end reads numbering at least 2.5 million came from each sample. TCRdb re-called the 5' RACE reads through MiXCR, storing one row per CDR3 protein. The sample lists around 1,800,000 distinct CDR3 sequences, approximately 39% occurring once. Whole-study findings and limits: Whereas aged donors had fewer naive CD4+ cells, long-lived donors had more of them and higher diversity. Among T cells, TCR beta diversity per million cells dropped roughly linearly as age rose.

Points on this clonotype: Its specificity is not known. A junction boundary mismatches the germline segment, possibly from a read error.

This receptor was identified in a human donor in good health. The chain uses TRBV7-6 and TRBJ1-6, with D unresolved. Sequencing was done on a sample of blood. CDR3 sequence (DNA): TGTGCCGGCAGCTTAGAAGTTACTTCACCCCTCCACTTT. Its protein is CAGSLEVTSPLHF.